A single sample is the source of the 29 T cell receptor beta chains below, sequenced in a study of HIV-infected children after antiretroviral therapy interruption (dated by TCRdb to about 2019). The method was 3' RACE. Sequencing instrument: Illumina MiSeq. TCR libraries were constructed from RNA with a 3' RACE protocol that used unique molecular identifiers to correct for PCR amplification bias. TCRdb ran its own pipeline on the public reads, namely fastp trimming at Q25 and MiXCR clone calling, and kept in-frame beta chains. When rows share a CDR3 protein, they turn into one entry using the most common DNA and genes. The sample table contains about 46,000 distinct CDR3 sequences; only one count was recorded for roughly 4.5% of them. Roughly 0.7% of the sample rests with the top ten. The treatment or condition label, read with the paper, signifies: PENTA 11 planned treatment interruption arm or continuous ART arm.

The sequencing here drew on CD45RA+ CD4+ T cells from PBMCs, pooled from several time points, taken from a donor given antiretroviral therapy, either interrupted or continuous. The sample's cell subset or site label, in plain terms: naive CD4+ CD45RA+ CD45RO- T cells. The receptors derive from a pool of human donors with HIV.

The sample holds many counts of this clonotype. The chain employs TRBV11-2 and TRBJ2-2; D possibly corresponds to TRBD2 (5 bases). Germline V gene sequence: CDR1 SGHAT, CDR2 FQNNGV. With 2 bases removed from V and 3 bases from J, the gap between germline ends came to 16 bases. The length of the CDR3 is 17 residues. In DNA form, the CDR3 reads TGTGCCAGCAGCTTATATCCGGAAATAGCGTACACCGGGGAGCTGTTTTTT. Protein sequence: CASSLYPEIAYTGELFF.

This clonotype was counted ten times or more. The chain combines TRBV10-3 with TRBJ2-7, with D perhaps being TRBD1 or TRBD2 (5 bases each). With 4 bases removed from V and 3 bases from J, the gap between germline ends came to 13 bases. The CDR3 loop spans 14 amino acids. The germline CDR1 and CDR2 sequences are ENHRY and SYGVKD. The CDR3 DNA reads TGTGCCATCAGTGGGGGGTCAGGGAGCTACGAGCAGTACTTC. Its protein product is CAISGGSGSYEQYF.

This clonotype appeared a few times. The chain combines TRBV5-1 with TRBJ2-1; a possible D gene is TRBD2 (6 bases). The CDR3 runs to 13 residues. The germline CDR1 and CDR2 sequences are SGHRS and YFSETQ. The V gene lost 1 base and the J gene lost 7 bases, with 9 bases spanning the gap. This chain's CDR3 is CASSLPGGNEQFF. DNA for the CDR3: TGCGCCAGCAGCTTGCCTGGGGGGAATGAGCAGTTCTTC.

This clonotype showed up many times. The V gene is TRBV28, the J gene TRBJ1-2; D is unresolved. There are 12 residues in the CDR3. CDR1 MDHEN and CDR2 SYDVKM come from the germline V gene. V was clipped by 2 bases and J by 11 bases, with 12 bases between them. The CDR3: CASSLKVTEYTF. CDR3 nucleotide sequence: TGTGCCAGCAGTTTAAAGGTTACGGAGTACACCTTC.

The sample holds many counts of this clonotype. The chain uses TRBV4-2 and TRBJ2-7, with 10 bases lining up with TRBD1. Germline values: CDR1 LGHNA, CDR2 YNFKEQ. V lost 4 bases to trimming and J lost 3 bases; unmatched junction nucleotides: 6. The CDR3 totals 15 residues. In DNA, the CDR3 is TGTGCCAGCAGCCCCCCGGGACAGGGGAGCTACGAGCAGTACTTC. This codes for CASSPPGQGSYEQYF.

This clonotype was seen ten or more times. The chain links TRBV6-5 to TRBJ2-2, with TRBD1 identical over 9 bases. This CDR3 is 15 amino acids long. Germline-derived CDR1 and CDR2 are MNHEY and SVGAGI. The ends lost 10 bases at V and 4 bases at J; junction bases unmatched: 10. The CDR3 bases are TGTGCCACCCCCGAGGGACAGGGAAGCACCGGGGAGCTGTTTTTT. Amino acid sequence: CATPEGQGSTGELFF.

This clonotype was recorded at least ten times. This sequence joins TRBV4-1 and TRBJ2-2, with a weak D call TRBD1 (7 bases). The CDR3 contains 14 residues. Trimming pared 6 bases from V and 7 bases from J, leaving 15 bases between. Germline V gives CDR1 MGHRA, CDR2 YSYEKL. For the CDR3, the DNA is TGCGCCAGCAGGGTCGCAGGGGGGATCGGGGAGCTGTTTTTT. Translating it yields CASRVAGGIGELFF.

This clonotype was seen ten or more times. The genes are TRBV10-3 and TRBJ2-3; D not resolved. This CDR3 is built from 13 residues. Per germline, CDR1 ENHRY and CDR2 SYGVKD. V lost 2 bases, J lost 6 bases, and 9 bases lay in between. CDR3 DNA: TGTGCCATCAGTGAGGGCCTCGGGGATACGCAGTATTTT. As protein: CAISEGLGDTQYF.

The rearrangement joins TRBV5-1 to TRBJ2-3, with 7 nucleotides matching TRBD2. The ends lost 1 base at V and 4 bases at J; junction bases unmatched: 6. The CDR3 spans 15 residues. Germline CDR1 SGHRS, CDR2 YFSETQ. The chain's CDR3 is CASSLYGTNSDTQYF. The CDR3 nucleotides read TGCGCCAGCAGCTTGTATGGGACTAATTCAGATACGCAGTATTTT.

This clonotype was counted ten times or more. The chain links TRBV10-3 to TRBJ1-1, with D hard to call. Germline loops: CDR1 ENHRY, CDR2 SYGVKD. The V and J ends lost 3 bases and 2 bases respectively, with 10 bases between them. The CDR3 extends over 14 amino acids. The CDR3 reads CAISEWNGNTEAFF. CDR3 DNA: TGTGCCATCAGTGAATGGAACGGTAACACTGAAGCTTTCTTT.

This clonotype occurred many times. The rearrangement joins TRBV28 to TRBJ2-3, with TRBD2 as a possible D gene (7 bases). The CDR3 sequence is 15 residues long. Trimming removed 6 bases at V and 2 bases at J, with 15 bases between. Germline-derived CDR1 and CDR2 are MDHEN and SYDVKM. For the CDR3, the DNA is TGTGCCAGCAGAGGGGGGGCGGTCAACACAGATACGCAGTATTTT. It codes for CASRGGAVNTDTQYF.

This clonotype was counted many times. V is TRBV7-2 and J is TRBJ1-1; D is uncertain. The CDR3 runs 12 residues. Germline V gene lookup returns CDR1 SGHTA and CDR2 FQGNSA. Trimming removed 3 bases from V and 7 bases from J, with 9 bases in between. As DNA, the CDR3 is TGTGCCAGCAGCTTCTTTGGCCGTGAAGCTTTCTTT. Translation gives CASSFFGREAFF.

This clonotype qualifies as medium-sized. The J gene is TRBJ2-7, the V gene TRBV30; D assignment may be TRBD1 or TRBD2 (5 bases each). The CDR3 extends over 11 amino acids. Germline CDR1 and CDR2: GTSNPN and SVGIG (reference sequence). V lost 4 bases and J 10 bases, leaving 14 bases between the germline ends. The CDR3 region is CAWMGVYEQYF. Here the CDR3 DNA reads TGTGCCTGGATGGGGGTTTATGAACAGTACTTC. The variable domain in full, with the rest retrieved from reference TRBV30 and TRBJ2-7, is SQTIHQWPATLVQPVGSPLSLECTVEGTSNPNLYWYRQAAGRGLQLLFYSVGIGQISSEVPQNLSASRPQDRQFILSSKKLLLSDSGFYLCAWMGVYEQYFGPGTRLTVT.

This clonotype was seen many times. The chain couples TRBV11-1 to TRBJ2-3; 10 positions match TRBD2. The V segment lost 5 bases and the J segment 5 bases; nucleotides outside the gene matches: 7. Germline-derived CDR1 and CDR2 are SGHAT and FQDESV (reference sequence). CDR3 size: 15 residues. The CDR3 spells CASSRTSGDEDTQYF. CDR3 nucleotide sequence: TGTGCCAGCAGCAGAACTAGCGGGGATGAAGATACGCAGTATTTT. Supplemented by reference TRBV11-1 and TRBJ2-3, the full variable domain reads EAEVAQSPRYKITEKSQAVAFWCDPISGHATLYWYRQILGQGPELLVQFQDESVVDDSQLPKDRFSAERLKGVDSTLKIQPAELGDSAMYLCASSRTSGDEDTQYFGPGTRLTVL.

The rearrangement uses TRBV6-5 and TRBJ2-2; D gene ambiguous. This CDR3 has 10 residues. The ends were cut back, 7 bases at V and 5 bases at J, with 2 bases in the middle. Looked up from germline, CDR1 is MNHEY and CDR2 is SVGAGI. The DNA of the CDR3 is TGTGCCAGCAAGACCGGGGAGCTGTTTTTT. Residues: CASKTGELFF.

About this clonotype: One end of the junction does not line up with germline, which may come from a read error. The V gene is TRBV5-8, the J gene TRBJ2-7, with TRBD1 matching 8 bases. Germline V gives CDR1 SGHTS, CDR2 YDEGEE. The CDR3 runs to 16 residues. The CDR3 sequence is CASSLGLAGGTYEQYF. CDR3 bases: TGTGCCAGCAGTTTGGGTCTGGCAGGGGGCACCTACGAGCAGTACTTC. Supplemented by reference TRBV5-8 and TRBJ2-7, the full variable domain reads EAGVTQSPTHLIKTRGQQATLRCSPISGHTSVYWYQQALGLGLQFLLWYDEGEERNRGNFPPRFSGRQFPNYSSELNVNALELEDSALYLCASSLGLAGGTYEQYFGPGTRLTVT.

In its sample, this clonotype was seen many times. The chain uses TRBV20-1 and TRBJ2-3, with TRBD1 as a possible D gene (7 bases). The CDR3 is made up of 14 amino acids. CDR1 is DFQATT, CDR2 SNEGSKA, per germline (reference sequence). V gave up 6 bases and J gave up 4 bases, with 17 bases separating them. CDR3 in DNA: TGCAGTGCCATAAGCCGCAGGGGGGCAGATACGCAGTATTTT. Protein: CSAISRRGADTQYF.

There are many counts of this clonotype. The chain is built from TRBV6-5 and TRBJ1-2, with D possibly being TRBD1 (6 bases). The CDR3 sequence is 12 residues long. Germline V gene lookup returns CDR1 MNHEY and CDR2 SVGAGI. V was trimmed by 8 bases and J by 8 bases, leaving 15 bases between them. CDR3 coding DNA: TGTGCCAGCGGTCGGGGGGCGCAGGGCTACACCTTC. Translation: CASGRGAQGYTF.

This clonotype showed up many times. The J gene is TRBJ1-5, the V gene TRBV4-2; D remains ambiguous. Germline assignment: CDR1 LGHNA and CDR2 YNFKEQ. The CDR3 consists of 16 residues. The V gene lost 0 bases and the J gene lost 1 base, with 10 bases spanning the gap. CDR3 region: CASSQEITLSNQPQHF. CDR3 in DNA: TGTGCCAGCAGCCAAGAGATAACGCTAAGCAATCAGCCCCAGCATTTT.

This clonotype was observed many times. The chain couples TRBV14 to TRBJ2-2; perhaps TRBD1 as D (6 bases). CDR1 is SGHDN, CDR2 FVKESK, per germline. V was cut by 0 bases and J by 5 bases, with 13 bases left in between. The CDR3 runs to 16 residues. The CDR3 coding sequence is TGTGCCAGCAGCCAAGATAGAACAGGGCTTACCGGGGAGCTGTTTTTT. This encodes CASSQDRTGLTGELFF.

CDR3 protein: CASSLALAGTDTQYF. CDR3 nucleotide sequence: TGCGCCAGCAGCTTGGCACTAGCGGGGACAGATACGCAGTATTTT. The chain is built from TRBV5-1 and TRBJ2-3, with TRBD2 matching over 10 bases. The CDR3 extends over 15 amino acids. Per the germline V gene, CDR1 is SGHRS and CDR2 is YFSETQ. V lost 0 bases to trimming and J lost 3 bases; unmatched junction nucleotides: 1.

This clonotype was counted at least ten times. The V and J genes are TRBV12-3 or TRBV12-4 and TRBJ2-5; D is uncertain. The V end was cut by 6 bases, the J end by 2 bases, with 7 bases between. The CDR3 contains 12 residues. The CDR3 reads CASSRPQETQYF. The DNA of the CDR3 is TGTGCCAGCAGCAGGCCGCAAGAGACCCAGTACTTC.

This clonotype has just a few counts. V gene TRBV21-1 combines with J gene TRBJ1-1; TRBD1, the D gene given by the table, was not confirmed from the DNA. TRBV21-1 corresponds to a pseudogene. The CDR3 totals 17 residues. In nucleotides, the CDR3 is TGTGCCAGCAGCAAAGGGGCGAGGGACAGGGTCGACACTGAAGCTTTCTTT. It is translated as CASSKGARDRVDTEAFF.

This clonotype was counted many times. The V call is TRBV12-5, the J call TRBJ1-4, with a possible D match to TRBD1 (5 bases). Looked up from germline, CDR1 is LGHNT and CDR2 is FRNRAP. V was pared by 7 bases and J by 5 bases, with 14 bases between. The CDR3 runs to 14 residues. Written as DNA, the CDR3 is TGTGCTAGTGATGAAGGGACCGAAAATGAAAAACTGTTTTTT. As protein: CASDEGTENEKLFF.

This clonotype was observed many times. J is TRBJ1-1 and V is TRBV11-1; weak D call: TRBD1 (6 bases). Deletions cut 2 bases from V and 0 bases from J, with 16 bases between. The CDR3 totals 17 residues. In germline, CDR1 is SGHAT, CDR2 FQDESV (reference sequence). The CDR3 coding sequence is TGTGCCAGCAGCTTATCCCCCGGACAGAACATGAACACTGAAGCTTTCTTT. It codes for CASSLSPGQNMNTEAFF.

The table lists this clonotype with many counts. The chain employs TRBV27 and TRBJ2-1; the D gene is possibly TRBD1 (6 bases). V was shortened by 6 bases and J by 0 bases, with 21 bases between the two germline ends. The CDR3 sequence is 18 residues long. Germline V gives CDR1 MNHEY, CDR2 SMNVEV (reference sequence). CDR3 region: CASSRPGTIPSSYNEQFF. CDR3 sequence (DNA): TGTGCCAGCAGCCGTCCCGGGACAATACCGAGCTCCTACAATGAGCAGTTCTTC.

This clonotype was recorded at least ten times. This chain links TRBV30 with TRBJ1-5; D is possibly TRBD1 (6 bases). The germline V and J ends were trimmed by 2 bases and 0 bases, with 14 bases remaining between them. This CDR3 comprises 16 residues. Looked up from germline, CDR1 is GTSNPN and CDR2 is SVGIG (reference sequence). DNA of the CDR3: TGTGCCTGGAGTCCCCCCGGGACATTTAGCAATCAGCCCCAGCATTTT. It is translated as CAWSPPGTFSNQPQHF.

The chain recombines TRBV5-5 with TRBJ2-7; perhaps D is TRBD1 or TRBD2 (6 bases each). Germline CDR1 is SGHKS and CDR2 is YYEKEE (reference sequence). CDR3 length: 15 residues. Trimming took off 4 bases at V and 7 bases at J, with 21 bases between the two ends. This chain's CDR3 is CASSRRGPVGVEQYF. For the CDR3, the DNA is TGTGCCAGCAGCCGACGGGGGCCCGTAGGGGTAGAGCAGTACTTC.

Worth noting for this clonotype: One junction end disagrees with the germline gene, perhaps due to a read error. The chain recombines TRBV14 with TRBJ2-1; 9 nucleotides align to TRBD1. The CDR3 runs to 13 residues. The germline CDR1 and CDR2 sequences are SGHDN and FVKESK. CDR3 amino acids: CASSPSVQGAMVF. As DNA, the CDR3 is TGTGCCAGCAGCCCAAGCGTACAGGGGGCTATGGTCTTC.